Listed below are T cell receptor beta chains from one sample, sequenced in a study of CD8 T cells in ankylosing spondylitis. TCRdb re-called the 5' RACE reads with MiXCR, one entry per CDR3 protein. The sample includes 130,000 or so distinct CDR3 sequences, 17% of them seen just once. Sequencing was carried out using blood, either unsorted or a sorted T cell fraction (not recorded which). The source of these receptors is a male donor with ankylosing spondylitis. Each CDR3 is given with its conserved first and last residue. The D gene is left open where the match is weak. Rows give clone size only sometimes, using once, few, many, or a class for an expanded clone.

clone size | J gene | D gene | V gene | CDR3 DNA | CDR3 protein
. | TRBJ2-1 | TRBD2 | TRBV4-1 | TGCGCCAGCAGCCAAGCGCCGACTAGCGGGAGACCCGGGTTCTTC | CASSQAPTSGRPGFF
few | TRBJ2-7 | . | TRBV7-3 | TGTGCCAGCAGCTTAACAGCGCGATTCGGCGAGCAGTACTTC | CASSLTARFGEQYF
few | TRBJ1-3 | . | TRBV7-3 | TGTGCCAGCAGCTTTAAGGTCCCTAGCTCTGGAAACACCATATATTTT | CASSFKVPSSGNTIYF
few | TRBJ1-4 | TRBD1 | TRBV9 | TGTGCCAGCAGCACACGGACAGGGGGAACTGAAAAACTGTTTTTT | CASSTRTGGTEKLFF
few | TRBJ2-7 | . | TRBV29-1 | TGCAGCGTTGAAGATGGAGCCGGGACCAACTACGAGCAGTACTTC | CSVEDGAGTNYEQYF
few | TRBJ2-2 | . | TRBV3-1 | TGTGCCAGCAGCCAAGATCTTCCAGGGAGGAACACCGGGGAGCTGTTTTTT | CASSQDLPGRNTGELFF
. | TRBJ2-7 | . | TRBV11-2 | TGTGCCAGCAGCTTTGGCCCGGCCTACGAGCAGTACTTC | CASSFGPAYEQYF
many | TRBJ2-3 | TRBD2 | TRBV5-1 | TGCGCCAGCAGCTTGGGTACTAGCGGGAGGGCCGGTACAGATACGCAGTATTTT | CASSLGTSGRAGTDTQYF
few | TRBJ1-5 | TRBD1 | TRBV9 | TGTGCCAGCAGCGTAGGGACAGGTCCTCAGCCCCAGCATTTT | CASSVGTGPQPQHF
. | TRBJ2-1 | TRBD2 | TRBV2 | TGTGCCAGCAGAGATGGGGGGGGTCTGGCCAATGAGCAGTTCTTC | CASRDGGGLANEQFF
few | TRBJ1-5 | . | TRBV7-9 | TGTGCCAGCAGCCCAGGCCGGGCCTTCAATCAGCCCCAGCATTTT | CASSPGRAFNQPQHF
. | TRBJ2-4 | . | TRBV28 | TGTGCCAGCGGTTTACACCCAGGTGGGGCCAAAAACATTCAGTACTTC | CASGLHPGGAKNIQYF
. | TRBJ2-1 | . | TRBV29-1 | TGCAGCGGTGCCCAGGGGACTACGGACAATGAGCAGTTCTTC | CSGAQGTTDNEQFF
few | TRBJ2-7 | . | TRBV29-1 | TGCAGCGCAAAGGGCCTACAAAACTACGAGCAGTACTTC | CSAKGLQNYEQYF
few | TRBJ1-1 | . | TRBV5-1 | TGCGCCAGCAGCGCGCTTGGCCTCAAAGGGAGCACTGAAGCTTTCTTT | CASSALGLKGSTEAFF
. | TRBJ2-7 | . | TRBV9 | TGTGCCAGCAGCGCTGGGGGGGCTCATTACGAGCAGTACTTC | CASSAGGAHYEQYF
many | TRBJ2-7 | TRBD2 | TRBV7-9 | TGTGCCAGCAGCTTATTAGCGGGAGAGAACTCCTACGAGCAGTACTTC | CASSLLAGENSYEQYF
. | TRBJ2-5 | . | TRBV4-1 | TGCGCCAGCAGCCAAGAAGACGAGACCCAGTACTTC | CASSQEDETQYF
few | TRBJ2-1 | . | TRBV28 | TGTGCCAGCAGTTTAGGGGGCGCGGGGTACAATGAGCAGTTCTTC | CASSLGGAGYNEQFF
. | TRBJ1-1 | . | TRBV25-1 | TGTGCCAGCAGTGAATATGGGTTTGGGGACACTGAAGCTTTCTTT | CASSEYGFGDTEAFF
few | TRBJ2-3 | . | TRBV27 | TGTGCCAGCAGCCAGGGAACTAGCTGGGATACGCAGTATTTT | CASSQGTSWDTQYF
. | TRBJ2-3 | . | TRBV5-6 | TGTGCCAGCAGTTCGGGCCCAGATACGCAGTATTTT | CASSSGPDTQYF
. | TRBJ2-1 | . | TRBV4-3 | TGCGCCAGCAGCCAAGACGGGAATCGATACAATGAGCAGTTCTTC | CASSQDGNRYNEQFF
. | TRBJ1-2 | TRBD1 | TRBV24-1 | TGTGCCACCAGTGATTTCCGGGACAGGGAGTTATATGGCTACACCTTC | CATSDFRDRELYGYTF
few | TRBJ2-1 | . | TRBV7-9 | TGTGCCAGCAGCTCCCCGGGACTCGGATACAATGAGCAGTTCTTC | CASSSPGLGYNEQFF
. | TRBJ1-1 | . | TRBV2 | TGTGCCAGCAGTGACAGGGGGAACACTGAAGCTTTCTTT | CASSDRGNTEAFF
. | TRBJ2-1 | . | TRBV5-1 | TGCGCCAGCAGCCCATGGGGGCGGGCTACCCGAGACAATGAGCAGTTCTTC | CASSPWGRATRDNEQFF
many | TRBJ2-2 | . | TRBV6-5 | TGTGCCAGCAGTTACTCGTCTGGAGGCGGGGAGCTGTTTTTT | CASSYSSGGGELFF
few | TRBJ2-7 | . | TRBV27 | TGTGCCAGCAGTTTATCCCCAGGGGTGGTCTACGAGCAGTACTTC | CASSLSPGVVYEQYF
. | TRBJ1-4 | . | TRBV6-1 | TGTGCCAGCAGTGAGAGGACACCAGCAACTAATGAAAAACTGTTTTTT | CASSERTPATNEKLFF
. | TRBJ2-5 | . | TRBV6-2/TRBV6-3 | TGTGCCAGCAGTTACCCGGAAATCGAAGCCCAAGAGACCCAGTACTTC | CASSYPEIEAQETQYF
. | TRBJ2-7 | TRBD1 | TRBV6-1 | TGTGCCAGCAGTGCCTGGACAGGCTACAAGCAGTACTTC | CASSAWTGYKQYF
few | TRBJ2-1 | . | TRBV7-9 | TGTGCCAGCAGCTTAAGCGACAAAAATAATGAGCAGTTCTTC | CASSLSDKNNEQFF
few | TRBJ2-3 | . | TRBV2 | TGTGCCAGCAGACCCTTCACAGATACGCAGTATTTT | CASRPFTDTQYF
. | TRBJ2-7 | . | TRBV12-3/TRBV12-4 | TGTGCCAGCAGCCCGACAGCCACTGGGGCCTACGAGCAGTACTTC | CASSPTATGAYEQYF
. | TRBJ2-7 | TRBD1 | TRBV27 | TGTGCCAGCAGTCAGGGGGCCGCCTACGAGCAGTACTTC | CASSQGAAYEQYF
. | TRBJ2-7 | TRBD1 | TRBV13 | TGTGCCAGCAGTATTGGGACAGGGGGTTTCTACGAGCAGTACTTC | CASSIGTGGFYEQYF
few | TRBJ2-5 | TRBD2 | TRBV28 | TGTGCCAGCACTATCGGGCTAGCGGGAGGGTGGGAGACCCAGTACTTC | CASTIGLAGGWETQYF
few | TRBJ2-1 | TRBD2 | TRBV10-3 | TGTGCCATCACTCCGAGCGGGATTGAGTCCTACAATGAGCAGTTCTTC | CAITPSGIESYNEQFF
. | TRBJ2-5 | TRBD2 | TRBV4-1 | TGCGCCAGCAGCCAACGTCCGGGAGGCCTCCAAGAGACCCAGTACTTC | CASSQRPGGLQETQYF
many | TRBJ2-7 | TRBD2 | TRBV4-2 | TGTGCCAGCAGCTACCGCGGACTAGCGGGGAGCTCCTACGAGCAGTACTTC | CASSYRGLAGSSYEQYF
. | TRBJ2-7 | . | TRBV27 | TGTGCCAGCAGTCAACCCTCAGGACCTCCCTACGAGCAGTACTTC | CASSQPSGPPYEQYF
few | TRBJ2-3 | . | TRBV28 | TGTGCCAGCAGGAGGGGCACAGATACGCAGTATTTT | CASRRGTDTQYF
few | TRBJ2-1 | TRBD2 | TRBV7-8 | TGTGCCAGCAGCGGACTCCCTAGCGGAGGGGCGAATGAGCAGTTCTTC | CASSGLPSGGANEQFF
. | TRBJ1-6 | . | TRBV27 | TGTGCCAGCAGTTTCGGGACCAGCCCTTCACCCCTCCACTTT | CASSFGTSPSPLHF
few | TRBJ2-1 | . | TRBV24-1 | TGTGCCACCAGTGGTATAATAGCTTCGAATGAGCAGTTCTTC | CATSGIIASNEQFF
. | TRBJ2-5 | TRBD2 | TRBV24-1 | TGTGCCACCAGTGATGCGGGAGGTCCCAACCACCAAGAGACCCAGTACTTC | CATSDAGGPNHQETQYF
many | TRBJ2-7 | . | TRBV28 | TGTGCCAGCACCCCGGGCAGGGAGAAATCCTACGAGCAGTACTTC | CASTPGREKSYEQYF
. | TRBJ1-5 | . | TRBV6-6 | TGTGCCAGCACCGGGGCCCTTAATCAGCCCCAGCATTTT | CASTGALNQPQHF
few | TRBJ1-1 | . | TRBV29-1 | TGCAGCGTTGGTGAGGGGATCGGCACTGAAGCTTTCTTT | CSVGEGIGTEAFF
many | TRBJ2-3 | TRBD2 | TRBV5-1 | TGCGCCACCGCCCGGGAGGATACTAGCACAGATACGCAGTATTTT | CATAREDTSTDTQYF
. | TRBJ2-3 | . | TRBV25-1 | TGTGCCAGCAGTGAATCCCACCCTCAGGGTATAGATACGCAGTATTTT | CASSESHPQGIDTQYF
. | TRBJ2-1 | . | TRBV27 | TGTGCCAGCAGTTTATCGGGACCACCGACCTCCTACAATGAGCAGTTCTTC | CASSLSGPPTSYNEQFF
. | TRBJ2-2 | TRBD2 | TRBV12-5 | TGTGCTAGTGGCTCAGGACTAGGTGGGGAGCTGTTTTTT | CASGSGLGGELFF